This T cell receptor beta chain was observed in a study of blood T cell repertoires in COVID-19. The CDR3 is 13 amino acids. Germline CDR1 is SGHRS and CDR2 is YFSETQ. Trimming at V came to 8 bases and at J to 2 bases, leaving 7 bases not matched to a gene. Profiled with immunoSEQ multiplex PCR; TCRdb holds only in-frame clones, not every one. The sample consists of about 360,000 clones, 70% to 90% of them appearing once. Participants, 18 to 89 years old, spanned fewer than 30 US areas. The clonotype originates from a woman in her 40s with acute COVID-19. The rearrangement joins TRBV5-1 to TRBJ2-7; TRBD1 matches 7 bases. The sample consisted of PBMCs or T cells enriched from blood (not recorded which). The CDR3 nucleotides read TGCGCCAGTAGAACAGGGACAGCCTACGAGCAGTACTTC. The encoded protein is CASRTGTAYEQYF.